This T cell receptor (beta chain) was recovered during a study of T cell responses to AZD1222 COVID-19 vaccine. Trimming pared 2 bases from V and 3 bases from J, leaving 10 bases between. CDR3 length: 15 amino acids. The germline CDR1 and CDR2 sequences are SGHAT and FQNNGV. About this clone: Antigen unknown.

The protocol was immunoSEQ multiplex PCR, while the TCRdb copy is restricted to in-frame clones and leaves out a portion. The sample lists roughly 170,000 clones, over 75% occurring once. Findings and caveats of the study: There were repertoire samples only from the period after the peak T cell response. Clonal diversity was possibly underestimated, and the donors were mostly white British, with more females.

Material: peripheral blood, obtained on day 0 of AZD1222 vaccination. The TCR comes from an adult in good health. The chain is built from TRBV11-2 and TRBJ2-2; D is unclear. The CDR3 region is CASSLMWADTGELFF. The CDR3 nucleotides are TGTGCCAGCAGCTTAATGTGGGCGGACACCGGGGAGCTGTTTTTT. Full variable domain (missing parts from reference TRBV11-2 and TRBJ2-2): EAGVAQSPRYKIIEKRQSVAFWCNPISGHATLYWYQQILGQGPKLLIQFQNNGVVDDSQLPKDRFSAERLKGVDSTLKIQPAKLEDSAVYLCASSLMWADTGELFFGEGSRLTVL.